A single sample gave rise to the 30 T cell receptor beta chains below, sequenced in a study of metastatic and nonmetastatic thyroid tumors. TCRdb re-analyzed the PCR reads using MiXCR. The sample holds about 19,000 clones, 34% seen once. Patients had received no treatment of any kind before thyroid surgery. Sequencing used tumor tissue. These receptors all stem from a male donor with papillary thyroid cancer or a benign thyroid nodule (not recorded which). Some clones in this sample may be carry-over from other donors' samples.

This clone was detected many times. This chain links TRBV9 with TRBJ2-1, with 11 bases lining up with TRBD1. Germline V gene data show CDR1 as SGDLS and CDR2 as YYNGEE. There are 14 residues in the CDR3. V lost 6 bases, J lost 2 bases, and 1 base stayed unmatched. The CDR3 DNA reads as TGTGCCAGCAAGGGACAGGGGGCCTACAATGAGCAGTTCTTC. This translates into CASKGQGAYNEQFF.

The sample holds many counts of this clone. The chain has TRBV6-1 and TRBJ1-1; the D gene is possibly TRBD1 (6 bases). This CDR3 is built from 15 residues. V lost 5 bases, J lost 0 bases, and 13 bases lay in between. Germline V gives CDR1 MNHNS, CDR2 SASEGT. Written as DNA, the CDR3 is TGTGCCAGCAGTCGGGACATCCTCATGAACACTGAAGCTTTCTTT. This translates into CASSRDILMNTEAFF.

This clone appeared a single time. The conserved phenylalanine or tryptophan normally closing the CDR3 is absent here, so this likely arose from a read error. The gene calls are TRBV20-1 and TRBJ2-5; perhaps TRBD2 as D (6 bases). V dropped 3 bases and J dropped 7 bases, with 15 bases sitting between them. This CDR3 has 13 amino acids. Germline V gene data show CDR1 as DFQATT and CDR2 as SNEGSKA (reference sequence). CDR3 sequence (DNA): TGCAGTGCTAGGGAGCTAGGAGGGGCGACCCAGTACTTG. Its protein product is CSARELGGATQYL.

This clone was recorded once. Because the CDR3 is missing its conserved closing phenylalanine or tryptophan, this is likely a read error. The gene calls are TRBV6-1 and TRBJ1-4; 8 nucleotides line up with TRBD1. The CDR3 totals 15 residues. Germline V gives CDR1 MNHNS, CDR2 SASEGT. V was pared by 6 bases and J by 6 bases, with 9 bases of the junction left unmatched. In DNA form, the CDR3 reads TGTGCCAGCAGACAATCTGGGACAGGATATGAAAAACTGTTTTGT. It specifies CASRQSGTGYEKLFC.

At least ten counts were recorded for this clone. J is TRBJ2-2 and V is TRBV6-4; D is possibly TRBD2 (6 bases). V was clipped by 0 bases and J by 4 bases, with 12 bases between them. CDR1 is MRHNA, CDR2 SNTAGT, per germline. The CDR3 is made up of 16 amino acids. CDR3 DNA sequence: TGTGCCAGCAGTGACTCGGCGGGGCGGGGCACCGGGGAGCTGTTTTTT. It encodes CASSDSAGRGTGELFF.

There are a few counts of this clone. V is TRBV19 and J is TRBJ1-3; a weak D match, TRBD1 (6 bases). The CDR3 has 14 residues. CDR1 is LNHDA, CDR2 SQIVND, per germline (reference sequence). V gave up 9 bases and J gave up 3 bases, with 15 bases separating them. The CDR3 DNA is TGTGCCAGCAGGGACACGGGGCTTGGAAACACCATATATTTT. It translates to CASRDTGLGNTIYF.

This clone has at least ten counts. The rearrangement links TRBV19 to TRBJ2-1; 8 bases agree with TRBD2. V gave up 6 bases and J gave up 5 bases; unmatched junction bases: 12. This CDR3 spans 16 amino acids. The germline V gene encodes CDR1 LNHDA and CDR2 SQIVND (reference sequence). CDR3 coding DNA: TGTGCCAGTAGCCGAGGGCCAGCGGGAGTCGACAATGAGCAGTTCTTC. Protein product: CASSRGPAGVDNEQFF.

The CDR3 DNA sequence: TGCAGTGCTAGATATCCTAGCGGACAAGAGACCCAGTACTTC. Its translation is CSARYPSGQETQYF. This chain uses TRBV20-1 with TRBJ2-5, with TRBD2 matching 7 bases. V gave up 2 bases and J gave up 2 bases; unmatched junction bases: 5. The CDR3 is made up of 14 amino acids. Germline loops: CDR1 DFQATT, CDR2 SNEGSKA (reference sequence).

The J gene is TRBJ2-1, the V gene TRBV24-1, with a possible D match to TRBD1 (5 bases). Germline loops: CDR1 KGHDR, CDR2 SFDVKD. The CDR3 has 14 residues. V was clipped by 8 bases and J by 8 bases, with 18 bases between them. CDR3 sequence reads: CATIIWGAVHEQFF. The CDR3 DNA reads TGTGCCACCATCATTTGGGGCGCAGTGCATGAGCAGTTCTTC.

This clone is labeled medium-sized. The rearrangement uses TRBV18 and TRBJ2-1; D perhaps matches TRBD2 (6 bases). Germline CDR1 is KGHSH and CDR2 is LQKENI. There are 13 residues in the CDR3. The V and J ends lost 2 bases and 13 bases respectively, with 15 bases between them. CDR3 DNA: TGTGCCAGCTCACCAGGGACTTTCGAACATCAGTTCTTC. It specifies CASSPGTFEHQFF.

This clone was observed a handful of times. An end of the junction does not agree with germline; a read error may underlie this. The V gene is TRBV6-1, the J gene TRBJ1-5, with D unresolved. CDR1 MNHNS and CDR2 SASEGT come from the germline V gene. The CDR3 is made up of 14 amino acids. The CDR3 DNA sequence: TGTACCAGCGGTATCCCTGACGGTTATCAGCCCCAGCATTTT. It encodes CTSGIPDGYQPQHF.

This clone was recorded once. An end of the junction differs from the germline gene, which may be a read error. The genes are TRBV4-2 and TRBJ2-7; maybe TRBD2 (5 bases). This CDR3 has 14 residues. Germline V gene data show CDR1 as LGHNA and CDR2 as YNFKEQ. The CDR3 sequence is CASSQERAYSEQNF. For the CDR3, the DNA is TGTGCCAGCAGCCAAGAGCGGGCGTACTCCGAGCAGAACTTC.

This clone showed up just a few times. The conserved phenylalanine or tryptophan is not found at the CDR3 terminus, so this likely reflects a read error. This chain joins TRBV6-4 and TRBJ2-3; unclear D gene. This CDR3 spans 13 amino acids. Germline lookup yields CDR1 MRHNA and CDR2 SNTAGT. Here the CDR3 reads CSSSESWTDTQYL. In nucleotides, the CDR3 is TGTTCCAGCAGTGAGTCCTGGACAGATACGCAGTATCTT.

A note on this clone: A junction end diverges from the germline sequence, so it may reflect a read error. The chain carries TRBV28 and TRBJ1-2; D may be TRBD1 (5 bases). The CDR3 sequence is 15 residues long. Germline CDR1 reads MDHEN; CDR2 reads SYDVKM. The CDR3 DNA follows: TGTGCCAGCAGTACAACAGAGATGTGGGACTATGGCTACACATTC. Its protein is CASSTTEMWDYGYTF.

The CDR3 reads CASKPGQRDQPQHF. CDR3 bases: TGTGCCAGCAAACCGGGACAAAGGGATCAGCCCCAGCATTTT. This chain uses TRBV7-2 with TRBJ1-5; maybe TRBD1 (6 bases). Looked up from germline, CDR1 is SGHTA and CDR2 is FQGNSA. This CDR3 is built from 14 residues. Deletions cut 7 bases from V and 5 bases from J, with 15 bases between.

This clone is classed as medium-sized (0.01 to 0.1%). Other DNA sequences in the sample encode the same CDR3. The V gene is TRBV10-3, the J gene TRBJ2-7; no firm D call. The length of the CDR3 is 13 residues. Trimming cost V 8 bases and J 0 bases, with 11 bases left between them. The germline CDR1 and CDR2 sequences are ENHRY and SYGVKD. CDR3 bases: TGTGCCATCCGAGGCAGGTCCTCCTACGAGCAGTACTTC. This gives the protein CAIRGRSSYEQYF.

The chain combines TRBV20-1 with TRBJ2-1; D not certain. The CDR3 runs to 13 residues. Germline CDR1 DFQATT, CDR2 SNEGSKA (reference sequence). Here the CDR3 DNA reads TGCAGGATAATAGGGTCTCGCTACAATGAGCAGTTCTTC. Its protein product is CRIIGSRYNEQFF.

This clone was seen at least ten times. This chain uses TRBV28 with TRBJ1-4; 11 bases fit TRBD1. Germline V lookup: CDR1 MDHEN, CDR2 SYDVKM. Trimming cost V 3 bases and J 6 bases; bases outside gene matches: 18. CDR3 length: 20 amino acids. CDR3 DNA sequence: TGTGCCAGCAGTTTCAAAAACCCGGACAGGGGGCGCAGAGTGTATGAAAAACTGTTTTTT. Translation gives CASSFKNPDRGRRVYEKLFF.

This clone was observed at least ten times. The chain joins TRBV12-3 or TRBV12-4 to TRBJ2-1; 8 nucleotides line up with TRBD1. The CDR3 runs to 14 residues. Unmatched junction bases numbered 1, after V lost 1 base and J lost 5 bases. This chain's CDR3 is CASSLGTGNNEQFF. The CDR3 DNA reads as TGTGCCAGCAGTTTAGGGACAGGGAACAATGAGCAGTTCTTC.

This chain uses TRBV11-2 with TRBJ2-2; D unresolved. The CDR3 has 12 amino acids. Germline V CDR1 and CDR2: SGHAT, FQNNGV. V was pared by 3 bases and J by 5 bases, with 4 bases between. The CDR3: CASSFRTGELFF. DNA for the CDR3: TGTGCCAGCAGCTTCAGGACCGGGGAGCTGTTTTTT. The entire variable domain, with the rest obtained from reference TRBV11-2 and TRBJ2-2, is as follows: EAGVAQSPRYKIIEKRQSVAFWCNPISGHATLYWYQQILGQGPKLLIQFQNNGVVDDSQLPKDRFSAERLKGVDSTLKIQPAKLEDSAVYLCASSFRTGELFFGEGSRLTVL.

The genes are TRBV30 and TRBJ2-2; TRBD2 aligns across 7 bases. V dropped 2 bases and J dropped 6; count of bases not matched to a gene: 6. The CDR3 contains 14 residues. Germline V gene lookup returns CDR1 GTSNPN and CDR2 SVGIG (reference sequence). The CDR3 sequence is CAWSRTSSAGELFF. CDR3 in DNA: TGTGCCTGGAGTCGGACTAGTTCGGCCGGGGAGCTGTTTTTT.

V and J are TRBV20-1 and TRBJ1-3; D gene unclear. There are 13 residues in the CDR3. Germline V CDR1 and CDR2: DFQATT, SNEGSKA (reference sequence). Trimming pared 1 base from V and 7 bases from J, leaving 11 bases between. DNA for the CDR3: TGCAGTGCTAGAGCCAACGTAGGTAACACCATATATTTT. It is translated as CSARANVGNTIYF.

Notes on this clone: Mismatch with germline at one junction end may stem from a read error. The CDR3 reads CDSRHTGQVARAEQFF. The CDR3 nucleotides read TGTGACAGCAGGCACACGGGACAGGTGGCTCGGGCTGAGCAGTTCTTC. The V and J genes are TRBV2 and TRBJ2-1; 8 bases agree with TRBD1. CDR1 is SNHLY, CDR2 FYNNEI, per germline. This CDR3 spans 16 amino acids.

This rearrangement joins TRBV30 to TRBJ2-7, with D maybe TRBD1 (6 bases). There are 13 residues in the CDR3. V was cut by 8 bases and J by 4 bases, with 18 bases left in between. From germline, CDR1 is GTSNPN and CDR2 SVGIG (reference sequence). The CDR3 protein is CAALGQQVYEQYF. For the CDR3, the DNA is TGTGCCGCCCTCGGACAGCAGGTATACGAGCAGTACTTC.

The V and J genes are TRBV5-1 and TRBJ2-7; TRBD2 matches at 8 bases. Germline V gene data show CDR1 as SGHRS and CDR2 as YFSETQ. CDR3 length: 15 residues. Trimming removed 0 bases from V and 3 bases from J; junction bases left unmatched: 5. CDR3: CASSLAAGVGYEQYF. In DNA, the CDR3 is TGCGCCAGCAGCTTGGCAGCGGGAGTTGGCTACGAGCAGTACTTC.

Details on this clone: An end of the junction differs from the germline gene, which may be a read error. The chain carries TRBV30 and TRBJ1-1; D perhaps matches TRBD1 (6 bases). CDR1 is GTSNPN and CDR2 is SVGIG in the germline V gene (reference sequence). The CDR3 has 12 residues. CDR3 residues: CAWRGGRSEAFF. The CDR3 DNA follows: TGTGCGTGGAGGGGGGGGCGCTCTGAAGCTTTCTTT.

Worth noting for this clone: Relative to the germline gene, one junction end is altered; a read error may explain this. The rearrangement uses TRBV7-8 and TRBJ2-3; tentatively, D is TRBD2 (6 bases). CDR3 length: 15 residues. Germline CDR1 reads SGHVS; CDR2 reads FQNEAQ. The CDR3 DNA follows: TGTGACAGCAGCCAATTGGCGGGGAGCACATATACGCAGTATTTT. This sequence encodes CDSSQLAGSTYTQYF.

The chain links TRBV6-1 to TRBJ2-7; D call uncertain. The CDR3 contains 13 residues. CDR1 is MNHNS and CDR2 is SASEGT in the germline V gene. Trimming took off 1 base at V and 3 bases at J, with 7 bases between the two ends. CDR3 DNA: TGTGCCAGCAGTGAAGTGGTTCTCTACGAGCAGTACTTC. It is translated as CASSEVVLYEQYF.

This clone came up many times. The chain is built from TRBV6-1 and TRBJ2-1; 9 nucleotides align to TRBD1. The CDR3 is made up of 15 amino acids. V trimming: 5 bases; J trimming: 5 bases; junction bases outside the gene matches: 7. Germline V CDR1 and CDR2: MNHNS, SASEGT. The CDR3 region is CASSPRDRVDNEQFF. The CDR3, as DNA: TGTGCCAGCAGTCCCCGGGACAGGGTTGACAATGAGCAGTTCTTC.

Comments on this clone: The junction differs from germline at one of its ends, possibly a read error. The chain has TRBV20-1 and TRBJ2-7, with D hard to call. Germline V gene sequence: CDR1 DFQATT, CDR2 SNEGSKA (reference sequence). The CDR3 has 13 amino acids. The CDR3 bases are TGCAGTGCTAGAGATCGTAGATCCTACGGGCAGTACTTC. Translation gives CSARDRRSYGQYF.